This T cell receptor (beta chain) appears in the sequencing data of a study of T cell responses to AZD1222 COVID-19 vaccine. Study-level points and caveats: Scientists sampled the repertoires only once the peak T cell response had passed. Mapped onto spike, vaccine-associated CD4 TCRs spanned it and were dominant at 160-218 and 743-854. It should be noted that donors were predominantly white British and more often female, and clonal diversity was possibly underestimated.

TCRdb keeps only in-frame clones here, not all; method: immunoSEQ multiplex PCR. The sample contains 80,000 to 95,000 clones, about 92% of which appear only once. Concerning this clone: Its antigen is unknown.

CDR1 LGHNA and CDR2 YNFKEQ come from the germline V gene. V lost 3 bases to trimming and J lost 2 bases, with 16 bases between them. The length of the CDR3 is 16 residues. This TCR was sampled from an adult in good health. The specimen was peripheral blood, collected on day 0 of AZD1222 vaccination. The genes are TRBV4-2 and TRBJ2-5, with D maybe TRBD2 (7 bases). The CDR3 reads CASSQGEGTSQETQYF. The CDR3 coding sequence is TGTGCCAGCAGCCAGGGGGAGGGGACATCTCAAGAGACCCAGTACTTC.